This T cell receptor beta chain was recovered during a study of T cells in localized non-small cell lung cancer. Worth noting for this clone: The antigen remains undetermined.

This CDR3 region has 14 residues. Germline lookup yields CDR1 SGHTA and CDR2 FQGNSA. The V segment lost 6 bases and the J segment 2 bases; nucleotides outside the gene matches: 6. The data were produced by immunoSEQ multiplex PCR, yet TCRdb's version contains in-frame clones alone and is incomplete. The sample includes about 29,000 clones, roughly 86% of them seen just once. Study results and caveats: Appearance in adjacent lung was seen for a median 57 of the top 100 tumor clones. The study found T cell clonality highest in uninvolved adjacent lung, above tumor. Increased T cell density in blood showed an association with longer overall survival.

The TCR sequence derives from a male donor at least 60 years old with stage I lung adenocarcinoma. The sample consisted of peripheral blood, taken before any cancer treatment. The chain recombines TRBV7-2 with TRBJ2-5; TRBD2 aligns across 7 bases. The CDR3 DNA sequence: TGTGCCAGCAGGGGAGGGACCGGACAAGAGACCCAGTACTTC. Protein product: CASRGGTGQETQYF.